Only a few counts were recorded for the clone carrying this T cell receptor (beta chain). Its cognate antigen is unknown. Regarding time point: late sampling 161 to 241 days after vaccination in three convalescent patients. Treatment specified: roughly ten-day PBMC culture with coronavirus spike peptide pools or control peptides (ViraFEST assay). Once obtained from cultured CD4+ T cells, the DNA was sequenced using the Oncomine TCR Beta short-read assay. TCRdb fed the PCR reads into MiXCR, producing one record per CDR3 protein. This sample has 15,000 to 20,000 distinct CDR3 sequences, with about 52% found just once. The data are from a study of vaccination and CD4 T cells after COVID-19. CDR3 size: 13 residues. The V gene lost 6 bases and the J gene lost 5 bases, with 10 bases spanning the gap. Germline CDR1 and CDR2: MNHNS and SASEGT.

This specimen was CD4+ T cells from blood, cultured in vitro, taken about 7 months after SARS-CoV-2 vaccination. The chain links TRBV6-1 to TRBJ2-2; possible D gene TRBD2, 5 bases. The sequence derives from a human donor who had recovered from COVID-19. Here the CDR3 DNA reads TGTGCCAGCAGGATAGCGTCGACCGGGGAGCTGTTTTTT. As protein: CASRIASTGELFF.